The 12 T cell receptor beta chains below all came from one sample that was sequenced in a study of blood T cell repertoires in COVID-19. Measured with immunoSEQ multiplex PCR; TCRdb has only the in-frame clones, and not every one. The table includes fewer than 250,000 clones, approximately 90% detected once. Sequenced input: peripheral blood. Receptors originate from a man younger than 40 with acute or convalescent COVID-19.

The genes are TRBV6-5 and TRBJ1-1, with D unclear. Deletions cut 5 bases from V and 4 bases from J, with 11 bases between. The CDR3 has 13 residues. Germline V gene sequence: CDR1 MNHEY, CDR2 SVGAGI. This CDR3 is CASSTGRSTEAFF. For the CDR3, the DNA is TGTGCCAGCAGTACTGGGAGGTCCACTGAAGCTTTCTTT.

The V and J genes are TRBV29-1 and TRBJ2-7; unclear D gene. The germline V and J ends were trimmed by 2 bases and 0 bases, with 2 bases remaining between them. The CDR3 loop spans 11 amino acids. Germline V gene lookup returns CDR1 SQVTM and CDR2 ANQGSEA. The chain's CDR3 is CSVERSYEQYF. As DNA, the CDR3 is TGCAGCGTTGAACGCTCCTACGAGCAGTACTTC.

This chain joins TRBV20-1 and TRBJ1-5; perhaps TRBD1 as D (5 bases). The CDR3 spans 14 residues. Trimming cost V 3 bases and J 4 bases, with 13 bases left between them. CDR1 is DFQATT and CDR2 is SNEGSKA in the germline V gene (reference sequence). The CDR3 protein is CSASLSGKNQPQHF. The CDR3 DNA reads as TGCAGTGCTAGTTTGTCAGGGAAGAATCAGCCCCAGCATTTT.

A remark on this clone: Other nucleotide sequences from this sample produce the same CDR3. The V gene is TRBV28, the J gene TRBJ1-4, with 7 bases matching TRBD1. V was clipped by 2 bases and J by 8 bases; unmatched bases: 5. This CDR3 contains 14 residues. The germline V gene has CDR1 MDHEN and CDR2 SYDVKM. The CDR3 DNA is TGTGCCAGCAGTTTACAGGGGGGCGGCGAAAAACTGTTTTTT. Amino acid sequence: CASSLQGGGEKLFF.

The rearrangement uses TRBV5-8 and TRBJ1-6; 11 bases are a match to TRBD1. V was clipped by 4 bases and J by 7 bases; unmatched bases: 7. CDR1 and CDR2 (germline): SGHTS, YDEGEE. The CDR3 extends over 16 amino acids. CDR3 coding DNA: TGTGCCAGCAGCATGGACAGGGGGCTGAAAAATTCACCCCTCCACTTT. Amino acid sequence: CASSMDRGLKNSPLHF. Full variable domain (outside the CDR3, taken from reference TRBV5-8 and TRBJ1-6): EAGVTQSPTHLIKTRGQQATLRCSPISGHTSVYWYQQALGLGLQFLLWYDEGEERNRGNFPPRFSGRQFPNYSSELNVNALELEDSALYLCASSMDRGLKNSPLHFGNGTRLTVT.

V is TRBV6-5 and J is TRBJ2-1, with 10 positions matching TRBD2. V lost 4 bases to trimming and J lost 8 bases; unmatched junction nucleotides: 11. CDR3 length: 16 residues. From germline, CDR1 is MNHEY and CDR2 SVGAGI. CDR3 amino acids: CASSSLLAGGRDEQFF. The CDR3 DNA follows: TGTGCCAGCAGTTCCCTTTTAGCGGGGGGAAGGGATGAGCAGTTCTTC.

A few counts support this clone. The CDR3 spells CASSGQVKEKLFF. DNA for the CDR3: TGTGCCAGTAGTGGACAGGTGAAGGAAAAACTGTTTTTT. The chain recombines TRBV19 with TRBJ1-4; TRBD1 aligns across 7 bases. The CDR3 contains 13 residues. Trimming removed 5 bases from V and 8 bases from J; junction bases left unmatched: 5. Germline CDR1 is LNHDA and CDR2 is SQIVND (reference sequence). The full variable domain, its missing parts supplied by reference TRBV19 and TRBJ1-4, is DGGITQSPKYLFRKEGQNVTLSCEQNLNHDAMYWYRQDPGQGLRLIYYSQIVNDFQKGDIAEGYSVSREKKESFPLTVTSAQKNPTAFYLCASSGQVKEKLFFGSGTQLSVL.

V usage is TRBV5-5 and J usage is TRBJ2-7; no reliable D call. The length of the CDR3 is 13 residues. V was pared by 0 bases and J by 4 bases, with 8 bases between. Germline V gene lookup returns CDR1 SGHKS and CDR2 YYEKEE (reference sequence). The CDR3 coding sequence is TGTGCCAGCAGCTTGGCCCTGCGGTACGAGCAGTACTTC. This gives the protein CASSLALRYEQYF.

The chain recombines TRBV5-1 with TRBJ1-2, with D maybe TRBD1 (6 bases). The CDR3 covers 14 residues. V gave up 0 bases and J gave up 4 bases, with 10 bases separating them. The germline V gene encodes CDR1 SGHRS and CDR2 YFSETQ. The CDR3 DNA reads TGCGCCAGCAGCTTGGAAACAGGGATCTATGGCTACACCTTC. Its translation: CASSLETGIYGYTF.

The J gene is TRBJ1-3, the V gene TRBV9, with a weak D call TRBD1 (5 bases). The germline V gene has CDR1 SGDLS and CDR2 YYNGEE. The CDR3 extends over 17 amino acids. V lost 0 bases and J lost 0, with 13 bases in between. CDR3 region: CASSVEDRQISGNTIYF. The CDR3 DNA sequence: TGTGCCAGCAGCGTAGAAGACAGACAAATCTCTGGAAACACCATATATTTT.

The chain has TRBV5-5 and TRBJ1-1; D not resolved. This CDR3 comprises 14 residues. Germline V gene lookup returns CDR1 SGHKS and CDR2 YYEKEE (reference sequence). Trimming cost V 1 base and J 2 bases, with 9 bases left between them. CDR3 DNA sequence: TGTGCCAGCAGCTTGCAAAGAGGAAACACTGAAGCTTTCTTT. It encodes CASSLQRGNTEAFF.

V usage is TRBV28 and J usage is TRBJ2-2; D unclear. The germline V gene has CDR1 MDHEN and CDR2 SYDVKM. This CDR3 region has 15 residues. The V end lost 11 bases, the J end lost 6 bases, and 22 bases lay between the germline ends. In nucleotides, the CDR3 is TGTGCCGTATCTGGGCAGACCAGGTCAGCCGGGGAGCTGTTTTTT. Amino acid sequence: CAVSGQTRSAGELFF.